This is a list of T cell receptor beta chains from one sample in a study of CD4 and CD8 cells across lung adenocarcinoma regions. TCRdb used MiXCR to reprocess the PCR reads, holding one entry per CDR3 protein. The sample has about 25,000 distinct CDR3 sequences, about half seen once. Sequencing was done on a sample of CD8+ T cells from the center of a lung tumor. The receptors were sampled from a male donor with lung adenocarcinoma. The CD4 and CD8 labels of this study may be unreliable. Each CDR3 is given with its conserved first and last residue. The D gene is left open where the match is weak. Not all rows give a size; the values are once, few, many and, for expanded clones, a class.

>TRBJ2-3|TRBV12-3/TRBV12-4|.|.
CASSWLTDTQYF
TGTGCCAGCAGTTGGCTAACAGATACGCAGTATTTT
>TRBJ2-4|TRBV20-1|.|.
CSARAMGARAKNIQYF
TGCAGTGCTAGAGCCATGGGGGCCAGAGCCAAAAACATTCAGTACTTC
>TRBJ2-5|TRBV11-2|.|few
CASTNWGVTQYF
TGTGCCAGTACCAATTGGGGAGTGACCCAGTACTTC
>TRBJ2-2|TRBV6-1|TRBD1|.
CASRSGQGAGTGTQFF
TGTGCCAGCAGGTCGGGACAGGGGGCGGGCACAGGTACGCAGTTTTTT
>TRBJ2-3|TRBV6-1|.|.
CASSTGGVAVRDTQYF
TGTGCCAGCAGCACCGGAGGGGTAGCGGTCCGGGATACGCAGTATTTT
>TRBJ1-2|TRBV5-1|.|.
CASSPTPTGGTDGYTF
TGCGCCAGCAGCCCGACTCCGACGGGAGGGACTGATGGCTACACCTTC
>TRBJ1-4|TRBV7-2|.|.
CASSSQGGGGEKLFF
TGTGCCAGCAGCTCCCAGGGAGGAGGGGGTGAAAAACTGTTTTTT
>TRBJ2-4|TRBV6-5|.|medium-sized
CASRQSLAKNIQYF
TGTGCCAGCAGACAGAGTTTAGCCAAAAACATTCAGTACTTC
>TRBJ2-3|TRBV6-1|.|.
CASSVSGKCAKDTQYF
TGTGCCAGCAGCGTCTCGGGGAAGTGTGCCAAAGACACGCAGTATTTT
>TRBJ2-5|TRBV3-1|.|.
CASSPRELRKETQYF
TGTGCCAGCAGCCCAAGGGAGCTTCGAAAAGAGACCCAGTACTTC
>TRBJ2-5|TRBV10-3|.|.
CAGRGARVQETQYF
TGTGCGGGGAGAGGGGCGCGAGTGCAAGAGACCCAGTACTTC
>TRBJ2-1|TRBV12-3/TRBV12-4|.|.
CASSPGIGQFF
TGTGCCAGCAGCCCGGGAATAGGGCAGTTCTTC
>TRBJ2-7|TRBV10-1|TRBD2|few
CAITLAEPYEQYF
TGCGCCATTACACTAGCGGAACCCTACGAGCAGTACTTC
>TRBJ2-2|TRBV12-3/TRBV12-4|TRBD2|.
CASSLTSGRANTGELFF
TGTGCCAGCAGTTTGACTAGCGGGAGGGCGAACACCGGGGAGCTGTTTTTT
>TRBJ2-7|TRBV3-1|.|.
CASGLVYEQYF
TGTGCCAGCGGGCTGGTCTACGAGCAGTACTTC
>TRBJ2-1|TRBV11-3|TRBD2|.
CASSLAGGLDEQFF
TGTGCCAGCAGCTTAGCGGGAGGGCTAGATGAGCAGTTCTTC
>TRBJ1-2|TRBV12-3/TRBV12-4|.|.
CASSCRIYTF
TGTGCCAGCAGTTGCAGAATCTACACCTTC
>TRBJ2-1|TRBV6-1|TRBD1|.
CASKTLRRQGEVQETQFF
TGTGCCAGCAAAACGTTACGCCGACAGGGGGAGGTTCAAGAGACCCAGTTCTTC
>TRBJ2-1|TRBV6-6|TRBD2|.
CASSSSGSYNEQFF
TGTGCCAGCAGTTCTAGCGGGAGTTACAATGAGCAGTTCTTC
>TRBJ1-1|TRBV6-1|.|many
CASRRPHAEAFF
TGTGCCAGCAGACGCCCCCACGCTGAAGCTTTCTTT
>TRBJ2-1|TRBV6-1|TRBD2|many
CASSPSFGRGKNEQFF
TGTGCCAGCAGTCCGTCCTTCGGGAGGGGAAAAAATGAGCAGTTCTTC
>TRBJ2-5|TRBV4-1|.|.
CGGGHEGGDTETQYF
TGCGGCGGGGGCCACGAGGGCGGGGACACAGAGACCCAGTACTTT
>TRBJ2-3|TRBV10-1|.|.
CASSGNPGLGAKNTQYF
TGCGCCAGCAGTGGGAACCCGGGGCTGGGAGCCAAAAATACGCAGTATTTT
>TRBJ2-3|TRBV9|.|few
CASSLLQGLSTDTQYF
TGTGCCAGCAGTCTGTTACAGGGCCTTAGCACAGATACGCAGTATTTT
>TRBJ2-1|TRBV18|TRBD2|.
CASSPRVGRAYNEQFF
TGTGCCAGCTCACCACGGGTCGGGAGGGCCTACAATGAGCAGTTCTTC
>TRBJ2-3|TRBV15|TRBD2|few
CATSYSGRRTDTQYF
TGTGCCACCTCCTACAGCGGGAGGCGAACAGATACGCAGTATTTT
>TRBJ1-4|TRBV7-2|.|.
CASSLGIWEKLFF
TGTGCCAGCAGTTTGGGTATTTGGGAAAAACTGTTTTTT
>TRBJ2-7|TRBV12-3/TRBV12-4|.|medium-sized
CASSLEGGYEQYF
TGTGCCAGCAGTTTGGAGGGCGGCTACGAGCAGTACTTC
>TRBJ2-7|TRBV10-1|.|.
CASGGRGAGGTETQYF
TGCGCCAGCGGGGGCCGGGGGGCCGGGGGCACAGAGACGCAGTACTTC
>TRBJ2-7|TRBV4-3|.|.
CASSLEWGRGYEQYF
TGCGCCAGCAGCCTCGAGTGGGGGCGCGGATACGAGCAGTACTTC
>TRBJ2-3|TRBV12-5|.|.
CASGHGQFTDTQYF
TGTGCTAGTGGTCATGGACAGTTTACAGATACGCAGTATTTT
>TRBJ2-7|TRBV27|TRBD2|few
CASSLGRGFYEQYF
TGTGCCAGCAGTTTAGGGAGGGGCTTCTACGAGCAGTACTTC
>TRBJ2-1|TRBV6-1|.|many
CASTPVRGAYNEQFF
TGTGCCAGCACCCCGGTCAGGGGCGCCTACAATGAGCAGTTCTTC
>TRBJ2-3|TRBV10-1|.|.
CASGRGSTDTQYF
TGCGCCAGCGGACGGGGGAGCACAGATACGCAGTATTTT
>TRBJ2-1|TRBV12-3/TRBV12-4|TRBD1|many
CASIEGAVNEQFF
TGTGCCAGCATTGAGGGGGCGGTTAATGAGCAGTTCTTC
>TRBJ2-7|TRBV14|.|many
CASSPSWRGYEQYF
TGTGCCAGCAGCCCTTCGTGGAGGGGGTACGAGCAGTACTTC
>TRBJ2-7|TRBV10-2|.|.
CGSRDQDTQYF
TGCGGGAGCCGTGACCAAGATACGCAGTACTTC
>TRBJ2-5|TRBV10-1|.|.
CASRGIAGRDQETQYF
TGCGCCAGCAGGGGGATCGCGGGACGTGACCAAGAGACCCAGTACTTC
>TRBJ2-1|TRBV7-3|.|.
CASSRDRNNEQFF
TGTGCCAGCAGCCGTGACAGAAACAATGAGCAGTTCTTC
>TRBJ2-3|TRBV4-2|TRBD2|few
CASSPRGAGGPTDTQYF
TGTGCCAGCAGCCCTCGGGGGGCGGGAGGTCCCACAGATACGCAGTATTTT
>TRBJ2-1|TRBV10-1|.|medium-sized
CASARDTNSNEQFF
TGCGCCAGCGCCCGGGACACAAATTCCAATGAGCAGTTCTTC
>TRBJ1-4|TRBV6-1|.|many
CASNGLWPNEKLFF
TGTGCCAGCAATGGGCTGTGGCCCAATGAAAAACTGTTTTTT
>TRBJ2-1|TRBV6-1|TRBD1|.
CASRLDRGGNEQFF
TGTGCCAGCAGACTTGACAGGGGGGGCAATGAGCAGTTCTTC
>TRBJ2-5|TRBV27|.|.
CASSSRFQEAQYF
TGTGCCAGCAGTTCCCGCTTCCAAGAGGCGCAGTACTTC
>TRBJ2-5|TRBV7-2|TRBD1|.
CASSLRQGRAQYF
TGTGCCAGCAGCCTAAGACAGGGGCGGGCGCAGTACTTC
>TRBJ1-1|TRBV6-5|.|many
CASSYRGWVSTEAFF
TGTGCCAGCAGTTACAGGGGGTGGGTGAGCACTGAAGCTTTCTTT
>TRBJ1-6|TRBV4-1|.|.
CASSQGTRGTYNSPLHF
TGCGCCAGCAGCCAAGGAACCCGGGGGACCTATAATTCACCCCTCCACTTT
>TRBJ2-4|TRBV10-1|.|.
CASTTDSRSRAQDIQYF
TGCGCCAGCACAACGGACAGCCGAAGCCGAGCCCAAGACATCCAGTACTTC
>TRBJ1-1|TRBV6-5|.|.
CASNYSVGEAFF
TGTGCCAGCAATTACTCGGTGGGCGAAGCTTTCTTT
>TRBJ1-5|TRBV20-1|TRBD1|.
CSAREGQGYNQPQHF
TGCAGTGCTAGGGAGGGACAGGGCTACAATCAGCCCCAGCATTTT
>TRBJ2-3|TRBV6-1|.|.
CARRGGGDQDTQYF
TGTGCGAGGCGAGGGGGGGGCGACCAAGATACGCAGTATTTT
>TRBJ2-5|TRBV6-1|.|.
CASGGAGGGVGDTQYF
TGTGCCAGCGGGGGGGCCGGGGGAGGGGTTGGGGATACCCAGTACTTC
>TRBJ2-3|TRBV6-1|.|.
CAGGRGGGDQETQYF
TGTGCCGGGGGGCGAGGGGGAGGGGACCAAGAGACGCAGTATTTT
>TRBJ1-1|TRBV7-8|.|once
CAGSLLGGGTEAFF
TGTGCCGGCAGCTTATTGGGAGGGGGAACTGAAGCTTTCTTT
>TRBJ2-1|TRBV6-1|TRBD1|.
CATQGVGSDNEQFF
TGTGCCACCCAGGGGGTTGGCAGCGACAATGAGCAGTTCTTC
>TRBJ1-1|TRBV6-5|.|few
CASSYSGESTEAFF
TGTGCCAGCAGTTACTCCGGGGAGAGCACTGAAGCTTTCTTT
>TRBJ2-1|TRBV5-1|TRBD2|.
CASSLAASGVSYNEQFF
TGCGCCAGCAGCTTGGCGGCTAGCGGGGTTTCCTACAATGAGCAGTTCTTC
>TRBJ1-2|TRBV12-3/TRBV12-4|.|.
CASSLEGSGYTF
TGTGCCAGCAGTTTAGAAGGATCCGGCTACACCTTC